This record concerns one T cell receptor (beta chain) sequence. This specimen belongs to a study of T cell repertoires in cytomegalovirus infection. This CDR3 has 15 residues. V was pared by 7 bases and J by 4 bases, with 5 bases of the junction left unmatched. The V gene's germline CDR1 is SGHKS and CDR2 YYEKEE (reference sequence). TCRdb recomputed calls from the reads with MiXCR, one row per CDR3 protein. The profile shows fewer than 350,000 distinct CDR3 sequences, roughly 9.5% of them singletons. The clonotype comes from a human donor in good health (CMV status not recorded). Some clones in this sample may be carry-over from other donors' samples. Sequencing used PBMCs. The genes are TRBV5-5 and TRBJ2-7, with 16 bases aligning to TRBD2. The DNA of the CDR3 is TGTGCCAGCGCGTTGGGACTAGCGGGAGGGTACGAGCAGTACTTC. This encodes CASALGLAGGYEQYF.